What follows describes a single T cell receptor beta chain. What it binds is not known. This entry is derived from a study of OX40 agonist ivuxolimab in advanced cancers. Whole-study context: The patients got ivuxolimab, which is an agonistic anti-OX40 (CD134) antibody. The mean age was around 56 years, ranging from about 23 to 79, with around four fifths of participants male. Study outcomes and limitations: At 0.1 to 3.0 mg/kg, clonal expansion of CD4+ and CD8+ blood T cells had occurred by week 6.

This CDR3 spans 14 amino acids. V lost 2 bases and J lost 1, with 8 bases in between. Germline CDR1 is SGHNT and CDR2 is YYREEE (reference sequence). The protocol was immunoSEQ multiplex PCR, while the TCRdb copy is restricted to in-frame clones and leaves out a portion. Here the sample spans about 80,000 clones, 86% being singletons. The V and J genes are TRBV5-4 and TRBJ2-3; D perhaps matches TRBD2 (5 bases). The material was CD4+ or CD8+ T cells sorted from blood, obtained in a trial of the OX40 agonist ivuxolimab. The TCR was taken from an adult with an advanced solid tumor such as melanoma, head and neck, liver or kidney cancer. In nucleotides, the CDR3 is TGTGCCAGCAGCTTTCTTAGCGGCACAGATACGCAGTATTTT. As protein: CASSFLSGTDTQYF. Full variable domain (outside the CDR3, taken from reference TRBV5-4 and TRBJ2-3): ETGVTQSPTHLIKTRGQQVTLRCSSQSGHNTVSWYQQALGQGPQFIFQYYREEENGRGNFPPRFSGLQFPNYSSELNVNALELDDSALYLCASSFLSGTDTQYFGPGTRLTVL.